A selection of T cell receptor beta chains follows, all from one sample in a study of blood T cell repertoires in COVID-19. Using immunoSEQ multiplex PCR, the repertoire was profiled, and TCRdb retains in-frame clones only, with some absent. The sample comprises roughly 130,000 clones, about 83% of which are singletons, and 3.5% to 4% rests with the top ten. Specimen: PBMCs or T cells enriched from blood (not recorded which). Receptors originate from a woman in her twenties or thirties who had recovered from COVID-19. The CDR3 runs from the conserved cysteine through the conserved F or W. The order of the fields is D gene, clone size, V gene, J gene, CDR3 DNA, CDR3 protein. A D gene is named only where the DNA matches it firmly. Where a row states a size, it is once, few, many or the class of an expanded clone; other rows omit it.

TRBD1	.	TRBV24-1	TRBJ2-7	TGTGCCACCAGTGGGGGAAGGGACAGGGGCTCCTACGAGCAGTACTTC	CATSGGRDRGSYEQYF
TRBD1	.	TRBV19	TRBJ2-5	TGTGCCAGTAAAGACAGGGCCCCTGAGACCCAGTACTTC	CASKDRAPETQYF
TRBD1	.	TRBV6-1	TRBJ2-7	TGTGCCAGCAGTGAGGGACAGGGGGGACCCTACGAGCAGTACTTC	CASSEGQGGPYEQYF
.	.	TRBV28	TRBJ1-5	TGTGCCAGCAGTCTCAATGGAGGGCCCCAGCATTTT	CASSLNGGPQHF
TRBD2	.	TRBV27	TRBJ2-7	TGTGCCAGCAGGACGGGAGGGAGTTACGAGCAGTACTTC	CASRTGGSYEQYF
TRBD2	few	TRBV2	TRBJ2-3	TGTGCCAGCAGTGCCCAAGGGACTAGCGGGAAAGATACGCAGTATTTT	CASSAQGTSGKDTQYF
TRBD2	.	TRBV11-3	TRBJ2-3	TGTGCCAGCAGCCCGGGAGGGCCGGCAGATACGCAGTATTTT	CASSPGGPADTQYF
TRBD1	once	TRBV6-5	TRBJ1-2	TGTGCCAGCAGTTGGACAGGATCGTATAATGGCTACACCTTC	CASSWTGSYNGYTF
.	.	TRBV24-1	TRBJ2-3	TGTGCCACCTGTAAGCGGAGCACAGATACGCAGTATTTT	CATCKRSTDTQYF
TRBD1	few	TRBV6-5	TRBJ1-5	TGTGCCAGCAGGGGGGGACAGGGGTTTGAGCAGCCCCAGCATTTT	CASRGGQGFEQPQHF
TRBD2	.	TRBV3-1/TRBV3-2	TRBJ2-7	TGTGCCAGCAGCCAACCTGTTAGCGGGAGATTCGAGCAGTACTTC	CASSQPVSGRFEQYF
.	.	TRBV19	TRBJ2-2	TGTGCCAGTAGTTGGTTGGGAGAAGGGGAGCTGTTTTTT	CASSWLGEGELFF
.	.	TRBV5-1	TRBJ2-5	TGCGCCAGCAGCTCCCAGGGTGAAGAGACCCAGTACTTC	CASSSQGEETQYF
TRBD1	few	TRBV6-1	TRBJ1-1	TGTGCCAGCAGTGAAGAAGGGCAGGGGGCCACTGAAGCTTTCTTT	CASSEEGQGATEAFF